This T cell receptor (beta chain) comes out of a study of blood T cells in healthy people across ages. Trimming removed 3 bases from V and 2 bases from J, with 8 bases in between. This CDR3 spans 13 amino acids. Looked up from germline, CDR1 is MDHEN and CDR2 is SYDVKM. This clonotype was detected only a few times. The second PCR ran about 7 to 12 cycles with a sample-barcoded 5' primer and J-beta primers. Using its own MiXCR run on the 5' RACE reads, TCRdb lists one record per CDR3 protein. The sample records roughly 550,000 distinct CDR3 sequences, nearly 25% being singletons. Separately, the same data were catalogued under a study of T cells of mothers and their children. From that report: When the second PCR was run, its M1S primer added sample barcodes and 2-4 random nucleotides. Every mother produced more than 10 million TCR beta CDR3 reads, whereas every child provided approximately 3 million. When mothers and children were related, their normalized repertoire overlap, which was always slightly higher, did not differ significantly from that of unrelated pairs.

The TCR originated in a boy aged 10-17 years in good health. V and J are TRBV28 and TRBJ2-7; weak D call: TRBD1 (5 bases). The sequencing input was blood. The CDR3 spells CASSLDNTYEQYF. CDR3 DNA: TGTGCCAGCAGTTTGGACAATACCTACGAGCAGTACTTC.